This T cell receptor beta chain is drawn from a study of response to subunit inactivated influenza vaccine. TCRdb re-called the RT-PCR reads through MiXCR, storing one row per CDR3 protein. The sample lists hundreds of thousands of distinct CDR3 sequences, 6% to 9% occurring once. This clonotype was seen a few times. What it recognizes is unknown. Broader study findings: Authors proposed each seasonal influenza vaccination draws in few new T cells.

This TCR was sampled from a man aged 50-75 years who received an inactivated influenza vaccine. This specimen consisted of PBMCs from blood, obtained less than 30 months after vaccination.

CDR3 residues: CASSQWASGVTDTQYF. The CDR3, as DNA: TGTGCCAGCAGCCAATGGGCTAGCGGGGTTACAGATACGCAGTATTTT. The genes are TRBV3-1 and TRBJ2-3; TRBD2 matches at 9 bases. CDR1 is LGHDT, CDR2 YNNKEL, per germline (reference sequence). Trimming removed 2 bases from V and 3 bases from J; junction bases left unmatched: 6. This CDR3 comprises 16 residues.